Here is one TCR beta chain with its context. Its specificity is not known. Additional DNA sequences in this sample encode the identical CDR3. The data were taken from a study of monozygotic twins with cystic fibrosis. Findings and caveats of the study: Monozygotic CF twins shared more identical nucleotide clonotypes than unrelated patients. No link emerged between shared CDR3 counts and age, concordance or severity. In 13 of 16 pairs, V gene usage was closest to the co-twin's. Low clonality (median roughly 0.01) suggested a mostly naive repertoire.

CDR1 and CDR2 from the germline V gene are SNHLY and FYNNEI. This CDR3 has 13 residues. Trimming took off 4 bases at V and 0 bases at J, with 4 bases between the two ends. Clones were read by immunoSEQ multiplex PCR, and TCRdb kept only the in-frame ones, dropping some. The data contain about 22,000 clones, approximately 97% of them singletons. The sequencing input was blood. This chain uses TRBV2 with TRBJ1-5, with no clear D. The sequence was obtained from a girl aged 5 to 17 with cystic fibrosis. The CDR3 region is CASSGDSNQPQHF. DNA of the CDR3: TGTGCCAGCAGTGGGGATAGCAATCAGCCCCAGCATTTT.